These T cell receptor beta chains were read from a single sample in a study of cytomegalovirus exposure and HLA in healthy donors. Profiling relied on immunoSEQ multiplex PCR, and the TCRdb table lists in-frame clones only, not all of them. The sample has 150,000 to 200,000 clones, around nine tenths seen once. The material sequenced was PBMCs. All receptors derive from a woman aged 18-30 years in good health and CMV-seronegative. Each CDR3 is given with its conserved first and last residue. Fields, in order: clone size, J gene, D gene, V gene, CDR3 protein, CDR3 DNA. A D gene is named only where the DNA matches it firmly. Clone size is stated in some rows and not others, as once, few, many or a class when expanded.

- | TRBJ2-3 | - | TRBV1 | CTSSQEASGRSDTQYF | TGCACCAGCAGCCAAGAGGCTAGCGGGAGGTCGGATACGCAGTATTTT
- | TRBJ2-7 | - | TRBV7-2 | CASSRSQTSGRYEQYF | TGTGCCAGCAGCCGCTCCCAGACTAGTGGTCGGTACGAGCAGTACTTC
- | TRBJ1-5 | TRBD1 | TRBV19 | CASSVTGEGKNQPQHF | TGTGCCAGTAGTGTGACAGGGGAAGGAAAAAATCAGCCCCAGCATTTT
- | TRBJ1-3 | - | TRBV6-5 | CASVGQLSGNTIYF | TGTGCCAGCGTGGGCCAGCTCTCTGGAAACACCATATATTTT
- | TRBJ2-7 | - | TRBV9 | CASSERTDGSEQYF | TGTGCCAGCAGCGAGAGGACAGACGGATCCGAGCAGTACTTC
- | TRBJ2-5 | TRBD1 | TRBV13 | CASSPPPGQEETQYF | TGTGCCAGCAGCCCCCCCCCGGGACAGGAGGAGACCCAGTACTTC
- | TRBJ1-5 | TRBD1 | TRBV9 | CASSLSTGVNQPQHF | TGTGCCAGCAGCCTTTCTACAGGGGTCAATCAGCCCCAGCATTTT
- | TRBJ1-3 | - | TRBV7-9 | CASSLGSEGNTIYF | TGTGCCAGCAGCTTAGGGTCCGAGGGAAACACCATATATTTT
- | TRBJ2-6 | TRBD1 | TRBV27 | CASSVTGTGYRGANVLTF | TGTGCCAGCAGCGTTACCGGGACAGGGTATAGAGGGGCCAACGTCCTGACTTTC
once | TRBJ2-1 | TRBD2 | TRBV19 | CASSIPGRTWVNEQFF | TGTGCCAGTAGTATACCCGGGAGGACGTGGGTGAATGAGCAGTTCTTC
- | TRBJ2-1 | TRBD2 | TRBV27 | CASRGTTGFF | TGTGCCAGCAGGGGGACTACGGGGTTCTTC
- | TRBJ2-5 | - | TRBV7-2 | CASSYGGQPETQYF | TGTGCCAGCAGCTACGGGGGACAGCCGGAGACCCAGTACTTC
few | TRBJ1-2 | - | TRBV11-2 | CASSLDGSGYTF | TGTGCCAGCAGCTTAGATGGGAGTGGCTACACCTTC
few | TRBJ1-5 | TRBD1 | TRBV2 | CASRESTGVFDQPQHF | TGTGCCAGCAGGGAAAGTACAGGGGTTTTCGATCAGCCCCAGCATTTT
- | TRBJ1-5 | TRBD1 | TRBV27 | CASSRVTGGNSNQPQHF | TGTGCCAGCAGTCGAGTTACAGGGGGGAATAGCAATCAGCCCCAGCATTTT
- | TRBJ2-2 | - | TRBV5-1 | CASREGITLNTGELFF | TGCGCCAGCAGGGAGGGGATAACACTTAACACCGGGGAGCTGTTTTTT
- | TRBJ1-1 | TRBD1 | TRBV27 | CASTLLGTGRTEAFF | TGTGCCAGCACCTTACTAGGGACAGGGAGGACTGAAGCTTTCTTT
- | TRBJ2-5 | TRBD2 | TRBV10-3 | CAISESSLAGALQETQYF | TGTGCCATCAGTGAGTCAAGCCTAGCGGGGGCCCTCCAAGAGACCCAGTACTTC
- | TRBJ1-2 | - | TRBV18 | CASSPSLIYGYTF | TGTGCCAGCTCACCGTCACTAATCTATGGCTACACCTTC
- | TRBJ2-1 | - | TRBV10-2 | CASSLTSTSYNEQFF | TGCGCCAGCAGCCTCACTTCGACTTCCTACAATGAGCAGTTCTTC
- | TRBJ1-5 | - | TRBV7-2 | CASSLLGGVGSNQPQHF | TGTGCCAGCAGCTTACTAGGGGGTGTGGGGAGCAATCAGCCCCAGCATTTT
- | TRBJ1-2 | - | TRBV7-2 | CASSSRERQAYGYTF | TGTGCCAGCAGCTCACGAGAACGACAGGCATATGGCTACACCTTC
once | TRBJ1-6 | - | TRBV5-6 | CASSLGSTAVNSPLHF | TGTGCCAGCAGCTTGGGGTCGACAGCCGTTAATTCACCCCTCCACTTT
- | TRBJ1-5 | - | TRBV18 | CASSPGLGYNQPQHF | TGTGCCAGCTCACCAGGACTGGGTTACAATCAGCCCCAGCATTTT
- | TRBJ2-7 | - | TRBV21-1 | CASSIIGTYEQYF | TGTGCCAGCAGCATAATTGGTACTTACGAGCAGTACTTC
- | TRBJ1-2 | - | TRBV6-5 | CASSYSAEPHYGYTF | TGTGCCAGCAGTTACTCCGCAGAACCTCACTATGGCTACACCTTC
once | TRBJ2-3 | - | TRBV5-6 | CASSSSPRAADTQYF | TGTGCCAGCAGCTCCTCCCCGAGAGCGGCAGATACGCAGTATTTT
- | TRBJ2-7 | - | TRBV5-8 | CASSLGFTNEQYF | TGTGCCAGCAGCTTGGGCTTCACTAACGAGCAGTACTTC
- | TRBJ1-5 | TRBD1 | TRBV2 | CASSAVSTYSQGANQPQHF | TGTGCCAGCAGTGCGGTATCTACCTACTCCCAGGGGGCGAATCAGCCCCAGCATTTT
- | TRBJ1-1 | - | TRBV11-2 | CASSLGQLEAFF | TGTGCCAGCAGCTTAGGACAGCTTGAAGCTTTCTTT